This TCR beta chain was profiled in a study of somatic mutations in cytotoxic T cells in rheumatoid arthritis. The V and J ends lost 6 bases and 4 bases respectively, with 12 bases between them. Germline CDR1 SNHLY, CDR2 FYNNEI. The length of the CDR3 is 13 residues. Produced via immunoSEQ multiplex PCR; TCRdb's table is partial and in-frame only. The table has about 17,000 clones, 70% to 85% seen once; the top ten hold approximately 20%. This receptor was identified in an adult with rheumatoid arthritis. The chain combines TRBV2 with TRBJ1-1, with D tentatively TRBD1 (6 bases). Sequencing input: CD8+ T cells sorted from blood. The CDR3 region is CASRGAWGTEAFF. The CDR3 DNA reads as TGTGCCAGCAGGGGGGCCTGGGGCACTGAAGCTTTCTTT. Based on the CDR3 plus reference TRBV2 and TRBJ1-1, the full variable domain is EPEVTQTPSHQVTQMGQEVILRCVPISNHLYFYWYRQILGQKVEFLVSFYNNEISEKSEIFDDQFSVERPDGSNFTLKIRSTKLEDSAMYFCASRGAWGTEAFFGQGTRLTVV.